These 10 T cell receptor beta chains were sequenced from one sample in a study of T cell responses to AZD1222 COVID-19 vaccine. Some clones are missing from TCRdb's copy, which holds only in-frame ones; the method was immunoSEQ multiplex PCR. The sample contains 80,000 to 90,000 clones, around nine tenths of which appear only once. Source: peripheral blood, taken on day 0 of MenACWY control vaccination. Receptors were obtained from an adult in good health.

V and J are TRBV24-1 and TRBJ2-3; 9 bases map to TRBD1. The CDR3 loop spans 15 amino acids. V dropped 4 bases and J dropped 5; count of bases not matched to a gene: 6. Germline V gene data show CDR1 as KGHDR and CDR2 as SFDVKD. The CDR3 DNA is TGTGCCACCAGTGAGACCGGGACAGGGAAAGATACGCAGTATTTT. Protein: CATSETGTGKDTQYF.

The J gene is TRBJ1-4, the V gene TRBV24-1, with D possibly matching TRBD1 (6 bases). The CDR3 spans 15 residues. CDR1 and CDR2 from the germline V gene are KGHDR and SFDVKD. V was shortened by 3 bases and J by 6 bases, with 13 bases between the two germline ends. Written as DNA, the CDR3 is TGTGCCACCAGTGATGATGCGACAGGAGATGAAAAACTGTTTTTT. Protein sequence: CATSDDATGDEKLFF.

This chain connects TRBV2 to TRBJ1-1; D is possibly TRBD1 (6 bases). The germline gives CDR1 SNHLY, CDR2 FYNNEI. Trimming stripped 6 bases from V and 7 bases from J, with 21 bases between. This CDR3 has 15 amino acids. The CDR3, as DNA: TGTGCCAGCAGCCAAGGACAGCCCGGCACGTATGAAGCTTTCTTT. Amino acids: CASSQGQPGTYEAFF.

CDR3 DNA sequence: TGTGCCAGCACTGTAGGACAGCCCGGCACCTACGAGCAGTACTTC. Translated, it gives CASTVGQPGTYEQYF. V gene TRBV2 combines with J gene TRBJ2-7; D possibly corresponds to TRBD1 (6 bases). Germline V gene data show CDR1 as SNHLY and CDR2 as FYNNEI. The CDR3 loop spans 15 amino acids. Between the trimmed V and J ends, which lost 7 bases and 2 bases, there was a span of 18 bases. The whole variable domain, filled in from reference TRBV2 and TRBJ2-7, reads EPEVTQTPSHQVTQMGQEVILRCVPISNHLYFYWYRQILGQKVEFLVSFYNNEISEKSEIFDDQFSVERPDGSNFTLKIRSTKLEDSAMYFCASTVGQPGTYEQYFGPGTRLTVT.

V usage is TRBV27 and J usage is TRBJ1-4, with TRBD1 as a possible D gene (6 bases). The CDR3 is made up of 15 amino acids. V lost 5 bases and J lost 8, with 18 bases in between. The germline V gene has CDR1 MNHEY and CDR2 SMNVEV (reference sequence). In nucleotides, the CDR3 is TGTGCCAGCAGTCAACGGTGGGGGGCGGAGGAAAAACTGTTTTTT. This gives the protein CASSQRWGAEEKLFF.

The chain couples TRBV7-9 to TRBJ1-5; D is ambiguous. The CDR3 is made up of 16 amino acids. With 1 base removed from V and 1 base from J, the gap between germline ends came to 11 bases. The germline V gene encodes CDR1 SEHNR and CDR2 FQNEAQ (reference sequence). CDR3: CASSLDSGGSNQPQHF. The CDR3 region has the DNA TGTGCCAGCAGCTTAGACTCTGGCGGGAGCAATCAGCCCCAGCATTTT.

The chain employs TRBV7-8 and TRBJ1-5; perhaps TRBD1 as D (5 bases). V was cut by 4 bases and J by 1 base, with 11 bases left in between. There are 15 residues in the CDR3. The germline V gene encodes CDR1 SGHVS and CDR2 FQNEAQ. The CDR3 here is CASSSQGGSNQPQHF. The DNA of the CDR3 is TGTGCCAGCAGCTCTCAGGGTGGGAGCAATCAGCCCCAGCATTTT.

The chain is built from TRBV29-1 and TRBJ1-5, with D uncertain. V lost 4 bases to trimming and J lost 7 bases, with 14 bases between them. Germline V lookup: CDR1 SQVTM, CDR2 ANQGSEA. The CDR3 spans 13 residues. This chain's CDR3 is CSVVYEARQPQHF. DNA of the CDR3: TGCAGCGTTGTTTACGAGGCGCGACAGCCCCAGCATTTT.

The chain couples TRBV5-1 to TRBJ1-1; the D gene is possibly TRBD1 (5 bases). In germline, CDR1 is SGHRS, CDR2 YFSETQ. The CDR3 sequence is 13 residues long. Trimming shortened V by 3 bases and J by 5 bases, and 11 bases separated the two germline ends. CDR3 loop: CASSSQGETEAFF. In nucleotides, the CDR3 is TGCGCCAGCAGCTCCCAGGGTGAAACTGAAGCTTTCTTT.

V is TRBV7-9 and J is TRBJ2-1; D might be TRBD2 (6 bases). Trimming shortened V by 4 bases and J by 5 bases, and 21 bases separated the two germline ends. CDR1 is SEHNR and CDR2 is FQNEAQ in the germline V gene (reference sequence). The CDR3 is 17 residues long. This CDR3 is CASSSQSSGEGHNEQFF. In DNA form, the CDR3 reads TGTGCCAGCAGCTCCCAGAGTTCGGGGGAAGGCCACAATGAGCAGTTCTTC.